One and the same sample provided the 13 T cell receptor beta chains below, sequenced in a study of human T cells and chemical hapten exposure (dated by TCRdb to 2020 to 2022). The library was obtained by RACE. The data were produced on a NextSeq 500. TCRdb trimmed the raw reads at Q25, called clones with MiXCR and kept productive beta chains. Rows matching on CDR3 protein sequence are summarized as one entry with the most common DNA and genes. In this sample the table shows under 200,000 distinct CDR3 sequences, roughly 15% of which occur a single time. 1.7% of the sample is in the top ten clones. Explained via the paper, the time point label denotes: patch test 1, 2 weeks after DPC sensitization. The treatment or condition label of this sample denotes: therapeutic diphenylcyclopropenone sensitization with weekly scalp DPC. The sequencing here drew on whole blood, taken in connection with sensitization to the hapten diphenylcyclopropenone (DPC). These receptors came from a woman aged 25 to 39 with alopecia areata. Some clones in this sample may be carry-over from other donors' samples.

The V call is TRBV27, the J call TRBJ2-1; TRBD2 agrees at 7 bases. The trim removed 2 bases at V and 13 bases at J, leaving 11 bases unmatched. The CDR3 runs 14 residues. Germline V gene sequence: CDR1 MNHEY, CDR2 SMNVEV (reference sequence). The CDR3 sequence is CASSLLQREREQFF. In nucleotides, the CDR3 is TGTGCCAGCAGTTTACTTCAGCGGGAACGGGAACAGTTCTTC.

This clonotype has only a few counts. The genes are TRBV20-1 and TRBJ1-5; 7 bases match TRBD1. V was pared by 3 bases and J by 1 base, with 9 bases of the junction left unmatched. The V gene's germline CDR1 is DFQATT and CDR2 SNEGSKA (reference sequence). The length of the CDR3 is 16 residues. CDR3 in DNA: TGCAGTGCTAGTCCACCGACAGGGCTGAGCAATCAGCCCCAGCATTTT. This encodes CSASPPTGLSNQPQHF.

At least ten counts were recorded for this clonotype. The chain couples TRBV20-1 to TRBJ1-2; 9 nucleotides line up with TRBD1. The CDR3 covers 17 residues. With V trimmed by 1 base and J by 1 base, 10 bases remained unmatched. Per the germline V gene, CDR1 is DFQATT and CDR2 is SNEGSKA (reference sequence). The CDR3 reads CSARVRVGTGSNYGYTF. The CDR3 DNA reads as TGCAGTGCTAGAGTTCGGGTCGGGACAGGGAGTAACTATGGCTACACCTTC.

This clonotype was detected many times. The chain is built from TRBV7-6 and TRBJ2-7; TRBD2 matches at 8 bases. The V segment lost 5 bases and the J segment 5 bases; nucleotides outside the gene matches: 11. Germline V lookup: CDR1 SGHVS, CDR2 FNYEAQ. The CDR3 is 15 residues long. For the CDR3, the DNA is TGTGCCAGCAGCCTAGGGGTAGCGGGGCCCCACGAGCAGTACTTC. Translation: CASSLGVAGPHEQYF.

The sample holds a few counts of this clonotype. One end of the junction is discordant with germline, which a read error may explain. This chain uses TRBV4-3 with TRBJ2-2; 9 positions match TRBD2. CDR3 length: 14 residues. The germline gives CDR1 LGHNA, CDR2 YSLEER. CDR3 amino acids: CASSGLANTGELFF. DNA for the CDR3: TGCGCCAGCAGTGGACTAGCGAATACCGGGGAGCTGTTTTTT.

The chain joins TRBV9 to TRBJ2-1, with TRBD2 matching over 7 bases. This CDR3 has 15 residues. Losses at the gene ends were 1 base for V and 8 bases for J; bases not matched to a gene: 9. Germline assignment: CDR1 SGDLS and CDR2 YYNGEE. This CDR3 is CASSVSGLPNHEQFF. DNA of the CDR3: TGTGCCAGCAGCGTATCGGGACTACCTAACCATGAGCAGTTCTTC.

In its sample, this clonotype was seen a few times. The chain uses TRBV7-3 and TRBJ2-1, with 9 positions matching TRBD2. The J segment lost 10 bases and the V segment lost 5 bases, leaving 6 bases of the junction unmatched. The CDR3 length is 13 residues. Germline V gene lookup returns CDR1 SGHTA and CDR2 FQGTGA. The CDR3 region is CASSRYGTSEQFF. The CDR3 DNA is TGTGCCAGCAGCCGGTACGGGACTAGCGAGCAGTTCTTC.

The V and J genes are TRBV12-3 or TRBV12-4 and TRBJ2-7; 8 positions agree with TRBD1. CDR3 length: 15 residues. With 5 bases clipped from V and 5 bases from J, the junction kept 11 bases outside the gene matches. Here the CDR3 reads CASSPRTGGLDEQYF. In DNA form, the CDR3 reads TGTGCCAGCAGTCCACGAACAGGGGGACTTGACGAGCAGTACTTC.

This clonotype has more than one count but fewer than ten. The rearrangement uses TRBV10-3 and TRBJ2-7, with a possible D match to TRBD1 (7 bases). The germline V and J ends were trimmed by 10 bases and 7 bases, with 29 bases remaining between them. This CDR3 has 16 amino acids. In germline, CDR1 is ENHRY, CDR2 SYGVKD. CDR3 region: CAKNPRGTDDFGEQYF. CDR3 nucleotides: TGTGCCAAAAACCCTCGGGGGACAGACGACTTTGGGGAGCAGTACTTC.

This clonotype has a count of ten or more. This chain uses TRBV4-3 with TRBJ1-1, with 7 bases identical to TRBD1. The CDR3 contains 14 residues. Germline V CDR1 and CDR2: LGHNA, YSLEER. The trim removed 5 bases at V and 6 bases at J, leaving 9 bases unmatched. Here the CDR3 reads CASSWGRGSAEAFF. The DNA of the CDR3 is TGCGCCAGCAGCTGGGGCAGGGGGTCCGCTGAAGCTTTCTTT.

This clonotype was seen a handful of times. The CDR3 nucleotides are TGTGCCAGCAGTTTTAGGGCCACCGGGGAGCTGTTTTTT. Its translation is CASSFRATGELFF. The chain links TRBV12-3 or TRBV12-4 to TRBJ2-2; D remains ambiguous. V was clipped by 3 bases and J by 4 bases, with 6 bases between them. The CDR3 sequence is 13 residues long.

Only a few counts were recorded for this clonotype. V is TRBV5-1 and J is TRBJ2-1, with a possible D match to TRBD2 (7 bases). V lost 4 bases, J lost 1 base, and 9 bases lay in between. This CDR3 contains 14 residues. Germline CDR1 is SGHRS and CDR2 is YFSETQ. The CDR3 sequence: CASSGGASYNEQFF. The DNA for the CDR3 is TGCGCCAGCAGCGGGGGGGCGTCCTACAATGAGCAGTTCTTC. Full variable domain (remainder filled in from reference TRBV5-1 and TRBJ2-1): KAGVTQTPRYLIKTRGQQVTLSCSPISGHRSVSWYQQTPGQGLQFLFEYFSETQRNKGNFPGRFSGRQFSNSRSEMNVSTLELGDSALYLCASSGGASYNEQFFGPGTRLTVL.

The J gene is TRBJ2-3, the V gene TRBV12-3 or TRBV12-4; D is unresolved. CDR3 length equals 15 residues. Trimming removed 1 base from V and 3 bases from J, with 11 bases in between. The CDR3, as DNA: TGTGCCAGCAGTTTAGGACAAAGCCTTACAGATACGCAGTATTTT. Protein: CASSLGQSLTDTQYF.